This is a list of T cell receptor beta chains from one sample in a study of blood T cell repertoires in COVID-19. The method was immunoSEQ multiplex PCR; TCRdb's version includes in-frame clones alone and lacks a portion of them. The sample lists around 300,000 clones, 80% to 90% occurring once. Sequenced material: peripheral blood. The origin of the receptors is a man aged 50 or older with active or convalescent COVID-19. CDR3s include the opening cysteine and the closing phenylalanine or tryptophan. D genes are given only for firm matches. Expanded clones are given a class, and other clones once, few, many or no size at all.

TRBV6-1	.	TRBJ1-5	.	CASSEAPDRAYSNQPQHF	TGTGCCAGCAGTGAAGCACCGGACAGAGCTTATAGCAATCAGCCCCAGCATTTT
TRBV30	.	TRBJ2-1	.	CAWSVGDREQFF	TGTGCCTGGAGTGTCGGCGACAGGGAGCAGTTCTTC
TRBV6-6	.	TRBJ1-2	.	CASSLVQIPRGYTF	TGTGCCAGCAGTTTAGTACAGATCCCGAGAGGCTACACCTTC
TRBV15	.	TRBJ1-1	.	CATSRQGGITEAFF	TGTGCCACCAGCAGACAGGGAGGTATCACTGAAGCTTTCTTT
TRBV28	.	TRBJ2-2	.	CASSSAQGSGELFF	TGTGCCAGCAGTTCTGCGCAGGGGTCCGGGGAGCTGTTTTTT
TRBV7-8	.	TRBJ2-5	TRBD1	CASSLVRQGQETQYF	TGTGCCAGCAGCCTGGTCCGACAGGGCCAAGAGACCCAGTACTTC
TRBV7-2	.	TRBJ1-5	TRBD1	CASSQRTGFGQPQHF	TGTGCCAGCAGCCAAAGGACAGGGTTCGGGCAGCCCCAGCATTTT
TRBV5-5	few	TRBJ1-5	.	CASSLVGGGGHQPQHF	TGTGCCAGCAGCTTGGTTGGAGGGGGAGGGCATCAGCCCCAGCATTTT
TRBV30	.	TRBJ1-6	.	CAWSVDRPSSYNSPLHF	TGTGCCTGGAGTGTTGACAGGCCCAGCTCCTATAATTCACCCCTCCACTTT
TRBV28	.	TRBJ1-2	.	CASRGHAGVGYTF	TGTGCCAGCAGGGGGCACGCAGGGGTCGGCTACACCTTC
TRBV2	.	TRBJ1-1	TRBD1	CASSESTGRNTEAFF	TGTGCCAGCAGTGAGTCGACAGGGAGGAACACTGAAGCTTTCTTT
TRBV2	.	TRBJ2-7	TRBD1	CASSGQGPYEQYF	TGTGCCAGCAGTGGACAGGGCCCCTACGAGCAGTACTTC
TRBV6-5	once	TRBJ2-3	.	CASGPWTGRGDTQYF	TGTGCCAGCGGTCCCTGGACAGGGAGGGGAGATACGCAGTATTTT
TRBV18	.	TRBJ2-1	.	CASSPPSSYNEQFF	TGTGCCAGCTCACCTCCGAGCTCCTACAATGAGCAGTTCTTC
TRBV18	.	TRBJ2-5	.	CASSPPGQRQETQYF	TGTGCCAGCTCACCCCCCGGACAGCGGCAAGAGACCCAGTACTTC
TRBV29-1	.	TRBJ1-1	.	CSAEGRVNTEAFF	TGCAGCGCCGAGGGGAGGGTGAACACTGAAGCTTTCTTT
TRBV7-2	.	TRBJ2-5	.	CASRTGGGVETQYF	TGTGCCAGCAGAACAGGGGGGGGCGTGGAGACCCAGTACTTC
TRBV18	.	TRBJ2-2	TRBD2	CASSPTAGGGGELFF	TGTGCCAGCTCACCTACAGCGGGAGGTGGCGGGGAGCTGTTTTTT
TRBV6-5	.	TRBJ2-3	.	CASRSGVTDTQYF	TGTGCCAGCAGATCAGGGGTCACAGATACGCAGTATTTT
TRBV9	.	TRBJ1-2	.	CASSVETGNYGYTF	TGTGCCAGCAGCGTAGAAACAGGAAACTATGGCTACACCTTC
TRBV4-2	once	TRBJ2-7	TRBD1	CASSQLGNLGQGRNEQYF	TGTGCCAGCAGCCAATTGGGGAATTTGGGACAGGGTCGGAACGAGCAGTACTTC
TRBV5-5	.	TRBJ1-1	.	CASNQGMGTEAFF	TGTGCCAGCAACCAGGGAATGGGCACTGAAGCTTTCTTT
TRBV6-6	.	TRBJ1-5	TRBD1	CASSYPDRGLQPQHF	TGTGCCAGCAGTTACCCGGACAGGGGGCTTCAGCCCCAGCATTTT
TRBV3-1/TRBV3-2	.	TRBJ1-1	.	CASSQDQWNTEAFF	TGTGCCAGCAGCCAAGATCAGTGGAACACTGAAGCTTTCTTT
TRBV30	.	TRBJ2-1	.	CAWSVYSYNEQFF	TGTGCCTGGAGTGTATACAGCTACAATGAGCAGTTCTTC
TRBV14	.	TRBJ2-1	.	CASSPILAGLHEQFF	TGTGCCAGCAGCCCTATCCTTGCCGGGTTGCATGAGCAGTTCTTC
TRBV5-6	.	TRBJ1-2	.	CASSLRSAQFKGYTF	TGTGCCAGCAGCTTAAGAAGCGCACAATTTAAAGGCTACACCTTC
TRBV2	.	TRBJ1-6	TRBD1	CASSRDSYNSPLHF	TGTGCCAGCAGTAGGGACAGTTATAATTCACCCCTCCACTTT
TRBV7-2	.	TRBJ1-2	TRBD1	CASSSTGHGYTF	TGTGCCAGCAGCTCGACAGGGCACGGCTACACCTTC